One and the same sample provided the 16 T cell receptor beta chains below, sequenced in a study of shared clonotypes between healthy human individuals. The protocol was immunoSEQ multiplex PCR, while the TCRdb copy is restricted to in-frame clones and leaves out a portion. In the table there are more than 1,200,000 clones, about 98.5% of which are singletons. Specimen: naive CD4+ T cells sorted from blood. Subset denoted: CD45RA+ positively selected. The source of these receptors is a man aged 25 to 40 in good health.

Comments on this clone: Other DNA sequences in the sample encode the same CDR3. CDR3 DNA: TGTGCCAGCAGTTTTACAGGGCTGAACACTGAAGCTTTCTTT. Protein sequence: CASSFTGLNTEAFF. The chain joins TRBV27 to TRBJ1-1; D is perhaps TRBD1 (6 bases). Between the trimmed V and J ends, which lost 3 bases and 0 bases, there was a span of 8 bases. This CDR3 is 14 amino acids long. CDR1 is MNHEY, CDR2 SMNVEV, per germline (reference sequence).

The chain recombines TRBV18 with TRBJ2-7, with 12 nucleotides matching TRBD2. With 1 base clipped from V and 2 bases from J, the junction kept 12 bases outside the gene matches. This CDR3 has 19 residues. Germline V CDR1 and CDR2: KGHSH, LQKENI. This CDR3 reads CASSPLRGLAGTTTYEQYF. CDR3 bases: TGTGCCAGCTCACCACTTAGAGGACTAGCGGGGACTACAACCTACGAGCAGTACTTC.

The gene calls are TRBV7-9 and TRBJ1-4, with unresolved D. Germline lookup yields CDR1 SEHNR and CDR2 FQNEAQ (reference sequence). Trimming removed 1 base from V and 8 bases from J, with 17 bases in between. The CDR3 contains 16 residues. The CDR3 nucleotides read TGTGCCAGCAGCTTAGGGAGAAACAGCTTCCTAGAAAAACTGTTTTTT. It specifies CASSLGRNSFLEKLFF. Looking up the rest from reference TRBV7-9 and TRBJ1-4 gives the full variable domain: DTGVSQNPRHKITKRGQNVTFRCDPISEHNRLYWYRQTLGQGPEFLTYFQNEAQLEKSRLLSDRFSAERPKGSFSTLEIQRTEQGDSAMYLCASSLGRNSFLEKLFFGSGTQLSVL.

This chain's CDR3 is CASSLPPSASTDTQYF. DNA for the CDR3: TGCGCCAGCAGCTTGCCCCCTTCGGCTAGCACAGATACGCAGTATTTT. The rearrangement joins TRBV5-1 to TRBJ2-3; D is unresolved. CDR3 length: 16 amino acids. The V gene's germline CDR1 is SGHRS and CDR2 YFSETQ. Between the trimmed V and J ends, which lost 1 base and 0 bases, there was a span of 12 bases.

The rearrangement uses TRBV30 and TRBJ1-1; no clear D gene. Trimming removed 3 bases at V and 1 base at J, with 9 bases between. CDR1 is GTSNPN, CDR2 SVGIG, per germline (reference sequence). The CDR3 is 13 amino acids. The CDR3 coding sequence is TGTGCCTGGAGGGGTTACAGGAACACTGAAGCTTTCTTT. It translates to CAWRGYRNTEAFF.

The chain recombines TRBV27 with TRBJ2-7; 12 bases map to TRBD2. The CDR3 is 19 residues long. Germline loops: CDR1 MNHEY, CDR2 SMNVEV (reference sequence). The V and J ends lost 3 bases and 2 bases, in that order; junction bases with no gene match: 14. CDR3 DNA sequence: TGTGCCAGCAGTTTCAAGCTTCCTAGCGGGAGGGCTTTCCCCTACGAGCAGTACTTC. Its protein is CASSFKLPSGRAFPYEQYF.

The CDR3 spells CASSSGQLFYEQYF. Written as DNA, the CDR3 is TGTGCCAGCAGTTCGGGACAGCTTTTCTACGAGCAGTACTTC. V is TRBV28 and J is TRBJ2-7; the match to TRBD1 covers 7 bases. The CDR3 is 14 residues long. Trimming at V came to 4 bases and at J to 3 bases, leaving 6 bases not matched to a gene. In germline, CDR1 is MDHEN, CDR2 SYDVKM. Looking up the rest from reference TRBV28 and TRBJ2-7 gives the full variable domain: DVKVTQSSRYLVKRTGEKVFLECVQDMDHENMFWYRQDPGLGLRLIYFSYDVKMKEKGDIPEGYSVSREKKERFSLILESASTNQTSMYLCASSSGQLFYEQYFGPGTRLTVT.

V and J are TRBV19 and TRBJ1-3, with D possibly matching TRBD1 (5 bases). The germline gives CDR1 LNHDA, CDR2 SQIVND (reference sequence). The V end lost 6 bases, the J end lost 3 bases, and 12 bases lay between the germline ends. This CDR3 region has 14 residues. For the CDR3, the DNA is TGTGCCAGTAGGAAACAGGCGGATGGAAACACCATATATTTT. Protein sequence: CASRKQADGNTIYF.

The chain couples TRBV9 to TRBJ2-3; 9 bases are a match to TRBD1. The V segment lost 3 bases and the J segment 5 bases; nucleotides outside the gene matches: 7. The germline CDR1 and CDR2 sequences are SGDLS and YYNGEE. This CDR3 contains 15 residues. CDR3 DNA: TGTGCCAGCAGCGCCAGGACAGGGGCGGGAGATACGCAGTATTTT. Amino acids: CASSARTGAGDTQYF.

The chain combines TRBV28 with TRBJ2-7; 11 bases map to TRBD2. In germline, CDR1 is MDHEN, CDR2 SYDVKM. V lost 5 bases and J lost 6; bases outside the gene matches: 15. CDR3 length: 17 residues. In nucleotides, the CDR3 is TGTGCCAGCAGTCCCCACCGGGGGATAGCGGGAGGGGGCGAGCAGTACTTC. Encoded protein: CASSPHRGIAGGGEQYF.

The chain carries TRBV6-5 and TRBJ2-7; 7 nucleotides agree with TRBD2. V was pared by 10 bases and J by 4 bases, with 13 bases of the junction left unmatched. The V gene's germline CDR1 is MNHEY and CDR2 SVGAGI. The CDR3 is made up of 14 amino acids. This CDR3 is CATFSPGGNYEQYF. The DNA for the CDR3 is TGTGCCACCTTCAGTCCGGGGGGAAATTACGAGCAGTACTTC.

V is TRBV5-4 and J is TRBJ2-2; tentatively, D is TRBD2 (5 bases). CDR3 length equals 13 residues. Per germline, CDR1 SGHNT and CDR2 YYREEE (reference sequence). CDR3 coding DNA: TGTAGATTTTGGTTGAGGGCCCGCGGGGAGCTGTTTTTT. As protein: CRFWLRARGELFF.

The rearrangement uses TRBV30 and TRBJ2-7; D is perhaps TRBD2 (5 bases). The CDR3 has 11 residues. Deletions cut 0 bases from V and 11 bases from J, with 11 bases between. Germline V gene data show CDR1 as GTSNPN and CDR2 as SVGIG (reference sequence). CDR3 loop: CAWSVGGSKYF. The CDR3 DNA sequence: TGTGCCTGGAGTGTAGGCGGGTCGAAGTACTTC.

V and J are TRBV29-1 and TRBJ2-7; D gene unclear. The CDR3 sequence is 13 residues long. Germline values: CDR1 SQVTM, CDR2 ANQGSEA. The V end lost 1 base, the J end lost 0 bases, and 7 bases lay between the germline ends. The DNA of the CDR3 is TGCAGCGTTGAAGTGCCTAGCTCCTACGAGCAGTACTTC. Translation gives CSVEVPSSYEQYF.

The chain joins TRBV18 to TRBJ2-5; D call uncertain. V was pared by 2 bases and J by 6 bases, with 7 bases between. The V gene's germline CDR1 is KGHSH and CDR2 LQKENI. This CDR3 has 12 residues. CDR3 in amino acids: CASSPSGKTQYF. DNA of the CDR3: TGTGCCAGCTCACCAAGTGGGAAGACCCAGTACTTC.

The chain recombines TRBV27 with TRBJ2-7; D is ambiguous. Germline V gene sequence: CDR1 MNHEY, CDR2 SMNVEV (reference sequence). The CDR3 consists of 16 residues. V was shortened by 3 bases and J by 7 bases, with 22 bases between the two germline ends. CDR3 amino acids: CASSFDPASPRDEQYF. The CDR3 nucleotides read TGTGCCAGCAGTTTCGATCCGGCATCCCCCCGAGATGAGCAGTACTTC.